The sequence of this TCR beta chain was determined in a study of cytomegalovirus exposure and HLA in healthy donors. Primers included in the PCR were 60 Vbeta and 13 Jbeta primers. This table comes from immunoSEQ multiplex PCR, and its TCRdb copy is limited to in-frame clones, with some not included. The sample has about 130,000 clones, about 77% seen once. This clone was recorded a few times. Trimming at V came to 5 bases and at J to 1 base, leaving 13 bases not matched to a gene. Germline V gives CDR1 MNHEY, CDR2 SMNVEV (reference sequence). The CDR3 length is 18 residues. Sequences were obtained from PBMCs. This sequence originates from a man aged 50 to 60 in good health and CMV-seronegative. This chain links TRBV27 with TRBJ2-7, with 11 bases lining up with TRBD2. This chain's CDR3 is CASSHRTSGPPLSYEQYF. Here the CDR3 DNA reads TGTGCCAGCAGTCATCGGACTAGCGGGCCACCCTTATCCTACGAGCAGTACTTC.